These T cell receptor beta chains were read from a single sample in a study of post-analysis software for immune sequencing data. Using its own MiXCR run on the PCR reads, TCRdb lists one record per CDR3 protein. The sample lists hundreds of thousands of distinct CDR3 sequences; 53% were seen once. Sequenced sample: blood. These receptors came from a girl under 18 with multiple sclerosis. The conserved cysteine and the conserved F or W are not part of the CDR3 here.

j_call v_call cdr3_aa
TRBJ2-7 TRBV29-1 SAKRRLSSYEQY
TRBJ2-7 TRBV3-1 ASSQGKRYEQY
TRBJ2-5 TRBV5-1 ASSLTTDRDPPQY
TRBJ2-1 TRBV2 ALAAGGLKVWNEQF
TRBJ2-1 TRBV20-1 SARDLGGAYEQF
TRBJ2-1 TRBV5-1 ASSLGTGRALNEQF
TRBJ2-7 TRBV5-1 ASSLAQAPGEQY
TRBJ2-7 TRBV11-2 ASSLNLGESYEQY
TRBJ1-4 TRBV3-1 ASSQTGGFEKLF
TRBJ2-7 TRBV7-9 ASSPPAGAYEQY
TRBJ2-3 TRBV5-5 ASSSGTSGRGDTQY
TRBJ1-2 TRBV18 ASSPDSYLHGYT
TRBJ2-1 TRBV6-5 ASIGSRTSRVDEQF
TRBJ1-5 TRBV7-9 ASSDGRRGEVPQH
TRBJ2-3 TRBV27 ASRRTVGTDTQY
TRBJ2-3 TRBV15 ATSPAGGQGTYTDTQY
- TRBV12-3/TRBV12-4 ASSPRQGVNYEQY
TRBJ2-5 TRBV15 ATSRQLLADQETQY
TRBJ2-1 TRBV5-1 ASKGVLSSYNEQF
TRBJ1-2 TRBV12-3/TRBV12-4 ASSPGTAHSYGYT
TRBJ2-5 TRBV7-2 ASSPYREGETQY
TRBJ1-2 TRBV11-2 ASSLDSGSGYT
TRBJ2-5 TRBV2 ASSEGGRSQETQY
TRBJ2-1 TRBV12-5 ASGPPGSSYNEQF
TRBJ2-3 TRBV7-6 ASSLFRVDTQY
TRBJ1-2 TRBV5-1 ASSLYGQNYGYT
TRBJ1-2 TRBV25-1 ASSAPSLYGYT
TRBJ2-5 TRBV12-3/TRBV12-4 ASSLGDRAGETQY
TRBJ1-6 TRBV12-3/TRBV12-4 ASSLGQGESPLH
TRBJ2-3 TRBV20-1 SARGTAASTDTQY
TRBJ2-2 TRBV20-1 SARHSFDTGELF
TRBJ1-2 TRBV25-1 ASSEVGGYGYT
TRBJ2-4 TRBV29-1 SVVLSQGAQKQY
TRBJ2-7 TRBV5-1 ASSLGQENYEQY
- TRBV27 ASSSSLGTDLSAYQETQY
TRBJ2-6 TRBV6-5 ASSRHANVLT
TRBJ2-3 TRBV29-1 SVEYGKRPRLAITY
TRBJ1-2 TRBV20-1 SARRGGLYGYT
TRBJ1-2 TRBV2 ASRVGEDYGYT